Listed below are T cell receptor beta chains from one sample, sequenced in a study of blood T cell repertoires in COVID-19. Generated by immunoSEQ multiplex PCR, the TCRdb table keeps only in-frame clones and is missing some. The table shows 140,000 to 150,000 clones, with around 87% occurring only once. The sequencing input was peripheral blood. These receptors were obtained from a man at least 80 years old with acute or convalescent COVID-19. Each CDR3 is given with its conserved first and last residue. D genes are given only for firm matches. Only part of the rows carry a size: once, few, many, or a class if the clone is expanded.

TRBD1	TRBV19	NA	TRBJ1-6	TGTGCCAGTAGTACCGGGACAGACAATTCACCCCTCCACTTT	CASSTGTDNSPLHF
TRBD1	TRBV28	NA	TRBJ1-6	TGTGCCAGCAGTCCCTCTCGCAGGGGGCCTTCACCCCTCCACTTT	CASSPSRRGPSPLHF
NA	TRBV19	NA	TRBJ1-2	TGTGCCAGTAGTATAGGTGGTAGGGCGACAGGAGACTATGGCTACACCTTC	CASSIGGRATGDYGYTF
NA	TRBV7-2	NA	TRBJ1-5	TGTGCCAGCAGCTTAGTCGGGATTAGCAATCAGCCCCAGCATTTT	CASSLVGISNQPQHF
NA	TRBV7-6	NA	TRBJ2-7	TGTGCCAGCAGCTTATCACAGGACTCCTACGAGCAGTACTTC	CASSLSQDSYEQYF
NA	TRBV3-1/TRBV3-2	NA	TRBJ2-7	TGTGCCAGCAGCCAAGGTAGTGAGAGTCGATACGAGCAGTACTTC	CASSQGSESRYEQYF
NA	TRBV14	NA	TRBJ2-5	TGTGCCAGCAGCCAGGGGGGGCTCGAGACCCAGTACTTC	CASSQGGLETQYF
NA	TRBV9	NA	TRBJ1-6	TGTGCCAGCAGCGTAGCGGGGGGCTCACCCCTCCACTTT	CASSVAGGSPLHF
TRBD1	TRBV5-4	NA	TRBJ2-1	TGTGCCAGCAGCTTCCCGGACAGGGTCAATGAGCAGTTCTTC	CASSFPDRVNEQFF
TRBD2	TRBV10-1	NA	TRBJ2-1	TGCGCCAGCAGTGGGACTAGCGGGAGGTTAAATGAGCAGTTCTTC	CASSGTSGRLNEQFF
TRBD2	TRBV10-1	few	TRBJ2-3	TGCGCCAGCAGTGATGTAGCGGGAGACACAGATACGCAGTATTTT	CASSDVAGDTDTQYF
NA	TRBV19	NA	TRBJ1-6	TGTGCCAGTAGCTCTTCGGAAGACAGTGAGAATTCACCCCTCCACTTT	CASSSSEDSENSPLHF
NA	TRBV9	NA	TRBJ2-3	TGTGCCAGCAGCGTAGAGAGGGCCGATACGCAGTATTTT	CASSVERADTQYF
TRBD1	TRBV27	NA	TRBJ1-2	TGTGCCAGCAGTTCCGGGACAGCTGGCTACACCTTC	CASSSGTAGYTF
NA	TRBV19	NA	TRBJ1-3	TGTGCCAGTAGTATAAGAGAACCAGGAAACACCATATATTTT	CASSIREPGNTIYF
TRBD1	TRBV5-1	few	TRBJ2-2	TGCGCCAGCAGCACCCGACAGGGGAAGGCCGGGGAGCTGTTTTTT	CASSTRQGKAGELFF
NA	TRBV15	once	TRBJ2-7	TGTGCCACCAGCCACCGGGTGGGCGAGCAGTACTTC	CATSHRVGEQYF
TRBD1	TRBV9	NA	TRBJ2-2	TGTGCCAGCAGCGTGGCGACAGGGGGCTTCGGGGAGCTGTTTTTT	CASSVATGGFGELFF
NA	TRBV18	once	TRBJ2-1	TGTGCCAGCTCACCATTACTTAGCTCCTACAATGAGCAGTTCTTC	CASSPLLSSYNEQFF
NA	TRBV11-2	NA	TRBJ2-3	TGTGCCAGCAGCCTAGACGGGTCATATACGCAGTATTTT	CASSLDGSYTQYF
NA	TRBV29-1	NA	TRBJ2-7	TGCAGCGTTGGTTCAGGTCCTTACGAGCAGTACTTC	CSVGSGPYEQYF
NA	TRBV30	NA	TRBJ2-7	TGTGCCTGGAGTACCGGACTCTACGAGCAGTACTTC	CAWSTGLYEQYF
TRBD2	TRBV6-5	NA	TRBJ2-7	TGTGCCAGCAGTACGACTAGCGGTGACGAGCAGTACTTC	CASSTTSGDEQYF
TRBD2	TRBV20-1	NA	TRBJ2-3	TGCAGTGCTAGTCGAGCGGGAGCGTCAGATACGCAGTATTTT	CSASRAGASDTQYF
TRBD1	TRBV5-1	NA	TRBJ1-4	TGCGCCAGCAGCTTGGCGGGACAGAATGAAAAACTGTTTTTT	CASSLAGQNEKLFF